The 3 T cell receptor beta chains below all came from one sample that was sequenced in a study of Ad26.COV2.S vaccination and SARS-CoV-2 variants. As for treatment: some 20 received Ad26.COV2.S at low or high dose, single or two shots; about 5 received placebo; per-sample allocation not given. Repertoires come from day 63 after the first vaccine or placebo injection. The table came from immunoSEQ multiplex PCR; TCRdb's copy has only in-frame clones and leaves some out. The sample records around 420,000 clones, 70% to 90% being singletons. Sample: peripheral blood, taken in a trial of Ad26.COV2.S vaccine versus placebo. Every receptor here comes from a person between 18 and 60 years old who received the Ad26.COV2.S COVID-19 vaccine or a placebo.

The V call is TRBV3-1 (or the pseudogene TRBV3-2), the J call TRBJ1-6; the D gene is possibly TRBD1 (5 bases). Germline lookup yields CDR1 LGHDT and CDR2 YNNKEL (reference sequence). The CDR3 is made up of 16 amino acids. V gave up 5 bases and J gave up 0 bases, with 11 bases separating them. This CDR3 reads CASSSLGGSYNSPLHF. CDR3 nucleotides: TGTGCCAGCAGCTCGCTCGGGGGCTCCTATAATTCACCCCTCCACTTT.

The chain is built from TRBV5-1 and TRBJ2-3; D gene uncertain. Trimming left V 4 bases short and J 4 bases short, with 7 bases between. There are 12 residues in the CDR3. Germline lookup yields CDR1 SGHRS and CDR2 YFSETQ. CDR3 amino acids: CASSEGPDTQYF. In DNA, the CDR3 is TGCGCCAGCAGCGAAGGGCCAGATACGCAGTATTTT.

V usage is TRBV5-1 and J usage is TRBJ2-5, with 8 positions matching TRBD2. Germline loops: CDR1 SGHRS, CDR2 YFSETQ. Unmatched junction bases numbered 7, after V lost 1 base and J lost 5 bases. The CDR3 is made up of 15 amino acids. In nucleotides, the CDR3 is TGCGCCAGCAGCTTGTTAGCGGGGAGGGAGGAGACCCAGTACTTC. It yields the protein CASSLLAGREETQYF.